These 27 T cell receptor beta chains share one sample of origin, sequenced in a study of human T cells and chemical hapten exposure. TCRdb used MiXCR to reprocess the 5' RACE reads, holding one entry per CDR3 protein. The data hold 95,000 to 120,000 distinct CDR3 sequences, with around 20% observed a single time. Unseparated into fractions, whole blood served as the source from which total RNA was extracted. These receptors all stem from a human donor in good health.

This chain joins TRBV30 and TRBJ2-1; the D gene is possibly TRBD2 (6 bases). From germline, CDR1 is GTSNPN and CDR2 SVGIG (reference sequence). Between the trimmed V and J ends, which lost 5 bases and 4 bases, there was a span of 15 bases. This CDR3 comprises 14 residues. As DNA, the CDR3 is TGTGCCTGGGGATGGGGGGTGCTGTACAATGAGCAGTTCTTC. Amino acids: CAWGWGVLYNEQFF. Full variable domain (rest looked up from reference TRBV30 and TRBJ2-1): SQTIHQWPATLVQPVGSPLSLECTVEGTSNPNLYWYRQAAGRGLQLLFYSVGIGQISSEVPQNLSASRPQDRQFILSSKKLLLSDSGFYLCAWGWGVLYNEQFFGPGTRLTVL.

The rearrangement links TRBV28 to TRBJ1-5; possible D gene TRBD1, 5 bases. This CDR3 comprises 14 residues. Germline V CDR1 and CDR2: MDHEN, SYDVKM. V was clipped by 8 bases and J by 8 bases, with 19 bases between them. CDR3 loop: CASPNRRGVEPQHF. CDR3 nucleotide sequence: TGTGCCAGCCCGAACCGTAGGGGCGTGGAGCCCCAGCATTTT.

V usage is TRBV6-1 and J usage is TRBJ1-1, with a tentative D call TRBD1 (6 bases). The CDR3 length is 11 residues. The ends were cut back, 11 bases at V and 5 bases at J, with 12 bases in the middle. The germline V gene has CDR1 MNHNS and CDR2 SASEGT. CDR3 sequence reads: CAGRTVTEAFF. The DNA for the CDR3 is TGTGCCGGACGGACAGTAACTGAAGCTTTCTTT.

Only one count was recorded for this clonotype. For the CDR3, the DNA is TGTGCCAGCAGTCCGATCCGACAGGGAAGCTACTATGGCTACACCTTC. It yields the protein CASSPIRQGSYYGYTF. The chain uses TRBV12-3 or TRBV12-4 and TRBJ1-2; TRBD1 matches at 7 bases. V gave up 5 bases and J gave up 3 bases; unmatched junction bases: 12. The CDR3 has 16 amino acids.

The chain joins TRBV10-1 to TRBJ2-5, with D hard to call. Germline values: CDR1 WNHNN, CDR2 SYGVQD (reference sequence). The CDR3 contains 13 residues. Trimming took 3 bases from V and 4 from J, leaving 9 bases between them. Written as DNA, the CDR3 is TGCGCCAGCAGTGATTCCCTACTAGAGACCCAGTACTTC. This gives the protein CASSDSLLETQYF.

This chain joins TRBV29-1 and TRBJ2-6; D might be TRBD1 (6 bases). The CDR3 totals 14 residues. CDR1 is SQVTM and CDR2 is ANQGSEA in the germline V gene. Trimming removed 6 bases from V and 2 bases from J, with 11 bases in between. CDR3 coding DNA: TGCAGCGTCGCCCGGACAGCTGGGGCCAACGTCCTGACTTTC. It codes for CSVARTAGANVLTF. Variable domain in full (rest from reference TRBV29-1 and TRBJ2-6): SAVISQKPSRDICQRGTSLTIQCQVDSQVTMMFWYRQQPGQSLTLIATANQGSEATYESGFVIDKFPISRPNLTFSTLTVSNMSPEDSSIYLCSVARTAGANVLTFGAGSRLTVL.

This sequence joins TRBV12-3 or TRBV12-4 and TRBJ2-6; D is uncertain. The V end lost 5 bases, the J end lost 2 bases, and 10 bases lay between the germline ends. The CDR3 is 15 amino acids. The CDR3 bases are TGTGCCAGCAGTCTCACTATAGCTGGGGCCAACGTCCTGACTTTC. Protein product: CASSLTIAGANVLTF.

A few counts support this clonotype. The chain uses TRBV25-1 and TRBJ2-4, with no clear D. The germline V gene encodes CDR1 MGHDK and CDR2 SYGVNS. The germline V and J ends were trimmed by 6 bases and 8 bases, with 8 bases remaining between them. The CDR3 covers 11 residues. CDR3 bases: TGTGCCAGCAGGGAAGGGTACATTCAGTACTTC. Amino acid sequence: CASREGYIQYF. The complete variable domain, with remaining parts taken from reference TRBV25-1 and TRBJ2-4, reads EADIYQTPRYLVIGTGKKITLECSQTMGHDKMYWYQQDPGMELHLIHYSYGVNSTEKGDLSSESTVSRIRTEHFPLTLESARPSHTSQYLCASREGYIQYFGAGTRLSVL.

The rearrangement joins TRBV5-6 to TRBJ2-4; D is undetermined. The germline V and J ends were trimmed by 1 base and 3 bases, with 8 bases remaining between them. This CDR3 region has 14 residues. Germline CDR1 is SGHDT and CDR2 is YYEEEE. As DNA, the CDR3 is TGTGCCAGCAGCTTGTTTGGGGACAAAAACATTCAGTACTTC. This translates into CASSLFGDKNIQYF.

This clonotype has a single count. CDR3: CASSLWLGADTQYF. CDR3 DNA: TGCGCCAGCAGCTTGTGGCTAGGGGCAGATACGCAGTATTTT. The chain couples TRBV5-1 to TRBJ2-3, with D possibly TRBD1 on 5 matching bases. The CDR3 runs to 14 residues. The germline CDR1 and CDR2 sequences are SGHRS and YFSETQ. The V end lost 1 base, the J end lost 4 bases, and 10 bases lay between the germline ends.

The chain uses TRBV18 and TRBJ2-7; TRBD1 matches 7 bases. CDR3 length: 14 residues. V was clipped by 3 bases and J by 4 bases; unmatched bases: 6. Per germline, CDR1 KGHSH and CDR2 LQKENI. This chain's CDR3 is CASSPRQGPYEQYF. CDR3 bases: TGTGCCAGCTCACCGAGACAGGGCCCGTACGAGCAGTACTTC.

In this sample, this clonotype turned up a few times. V is TRBV29-1 and J is TRBJ2-7; 9 bases map to TRBD2. The length of the CDR3 is 14 residues. Unmatched junction bases numbered 9, after V lost 4 bases and J lost 5 bases. Germline loops: CDR1 SQVTM, CDR2 ANQGSEA. CDR3 sequence reads: CSVGSSGSIHEQYF. In nucleotides, the CDR3 is TGCAGCGTTGGGAGTAGCGGGAGTATCCACGAGCAGTACTTC.

Only a few counts were recorded for this clonotype. The chain combines TRBV5-1 with TRBJ1-1; D gene ambiguous. The length of the CDR3 is 15 residues. Germline lookup yields CDR1 SGHRS and CDR2 YFSETQ. The V gene lost 1 base and the J gene lost 1 base, with 11 bases spanning the gap. The CDR3 nucleotides read TGCGCCAGCAGCTTGAGGTCAGCCTCGAACACTGAAGCTTTCTTT. It translates to CASSLRSASNTEAFF.

There are a few counts of this clonotype. The V and J genes are TRBV13 and TRBJ2-1; TRBD1 is a possible D gene (5 bases). Between the trimmed V and J ends, which lost 4 bases and 7 bases, there was a span of 20 bases. Looked up from germline, CDR1 is PRHDT and CDR2 is FYEKMQ (reference sequence). This CDR3 is 16 amino acids long. CDR3 DNA sequence: TGTGCCAGCAGCTCCCAGGGAAACGTGGCAGGGAATGAGCAGTTCTTC. Its protein product is CASSSQGNVAGNEQFF.

The chain employs TRBV7-2 and TRBJ1-1; possible D gene TRBD1, 6 bases. Germline V gives CDR1 SGHTA, CDR2 FQGNSA. The V end lost 5 bases, the J end lost 10 bases, and 11 bases lay between the germline ends. The CDR3 loop spans 11 amino acids. The CDR3 is CASSTGLGAFF. CDR3 bases: TGTGCCAGCAGCACAGGGTTAGGAGCTTTCTTT.

The table lists this clonotype with a few counts. V and J are TRBV30 and TRBJ2-5; 10 bases are a match to TRBD1. This CDR3 is 17 amino acids long. Germline V gene lookup returns CDR1 GTSNPN and CDR2 SVGIG (reference sequence). Germline trimming cut 5 bases from V and 2 bases from J; bases unmatched to any gene: 14. Here the CDR3 DNA reads TGTGCCTGGTGTCGGGACAGGGGATCCCCCCGACAAGAGACCCAGTACTTC. Protein: CAWCRDRGSPRQETQYF.

The CDR3 DNA reads TGTGCCAGCAGTTTAGGGGCGAGAGTTCACTATGGCTACACCTTC. This encodes CASSLGARVHYGYTF. J is TRBJ1-2 and V is TRBV12-3 or TRBV12-4; D gene ambiguous. The CDR3 contains 15 residues. With 1 base removed from V and 3 bases from J, the gap between germline ends came to 12 bases.

This clonotype was counted only a few times. The chain employs TRBV6-6 and TRBJ1-5, with D possibly being TRBD1 (6 bases). Germline V gene data show CDR1 as MNHNY and CDR2 as SVGAGI (reference sequence). This CDR3 contains 14 residues. Trimming stripped 7 bases from V and 6 bases from J, with 16 bases between. CDR3 DNA sequence: TGTGCCAGCACCCTGGGACAAGAAATTCAGCCCCAGCATTTT. Amino acids: CASTLGQEIQPQHF.

For the CDR3, the DNA is TGTGCCAGCAGTCGAGGGGGCGATACAGAGACCCAGTACTTC. Translated: CASSRGGDTETQYF. The V gene is TRBV28, the J gene TRBJ2-5, with 7 bases aligning to TRBD1. The germline gives CDR1 MDHEN, CDR2 SYDVKM. The CDR3 is 14 amino acids. V lost 5 bases, J lost 4 bases, and 7 bases stayed unmatched.

The chain combines TRBV12-3 or TRBV12-4 with TRBJ1-1; 7 bases are a match to TRBD1. The CDR3 sequence is 14 residues long. V shed 6 bases, J shed 2 bases, and the junction held 6 bases outside the gene matches. The CDR3 spells CASRTDRANTEAFF. The DNA of the CDR3 is TGTGCCAGCAGGACCGACAGGGCCAACACTGAAGCTTTCTTT.

This clonotype was recorded a few times. The rearrangement uses TRBV27 and TRBJ2-3; possible D gene TRBD2, 5 bases. Germline lookup yields CDR1 MNHEY and CDR2 SMNVEV (reference sequence). The V and J ends lost 2 bases and 6 bases respectively, with 6 bases between them. The CDR3 totals 12 residues. CDR3 DNA: TGTGCCAGCAGTTTAGAGGGCGATACGCAGTATTTT. Its translation is CASSLEGDTQYF.

This clonotype was observed at least ten times. V and J are TRBV28 and TRBJ1-1; D possibly corresponds to TRBD1 (5 bases). This CDR3 is built from 13 residues. Germline values: CDR1 MDHEN, CDR2 SYDVKM. V lost 6 bases and J lost 4, with 12 bases in between. The CDR3 coding sequence is TGTGCCAGCAGCCCCATCAGGGCCACTGAAGCTTTCTTT. Protein product: CASSPIRATEAFF.

On this clonotype: A junction end diverges from the germline sequence, so it may reflect a read error. The CDR3: CASKEANTGERFF. Here the CDR3 DNA reads TGCGCCAGCAAGGAGGCGAACACCGGGGAGCGGTTTTTT. The chain is built from TRBV5-1 and TRBJ2-2, with D perhaps matching TRBD2 (5 bases). Germline CDR1 is SGHRS and CDR2 is YFSETQ. The CDR3 is made up of 13 amino acids.

The J gene is TRBJ2-6, the V gene TRBV2; tentatively, D is TRBD1 (5 bases). Germline V CDR1 and CDR2: SNHLY, FYNNEI. The ends were cut back, 7 bases at V and 1 base at J, with 11 bases in the middle. The CDR3 has 15 amino acids. The CDR3 loop reads CASTSRASGANVLTF. CDR3 sequence (DNA): TGTGCCAGCACCAGCAGGGCGTCTGGGGCCAACGTCCTGACTTTC.

CDR3 sequence reads: CASSYEDNYVNEQYF. The CDR3 nucleotides read TGTGCCAGCAGTTACGAAGATAACTACGTGAACGAGCAGTACTTC. The chain carries TRBV6-6 and TRBJ2-7; D remains ambiguous. Germline V CDR1 and CDR2: MNHNY, SVGAGI (reference sequence). The CDR3 covers 15 residues. Trimming stripped 2 bases from V and 5 bases from J, with 16 bases between.

The V gene is TRBV4-1, the J gene TRBJ1-5; 8 bases agree with TRBD1. The CDR3 extends over 15 amino acids. V dropped 4 bases and J dropped 7; count of bases not matched to a gene: 9. Germline loops: CDR1 MGHRA, CDR2 YSYEKL. The CDR3 region has the DNA TGCGCCAGCAGCCCGATCAGGGGGCAGGGGCAGCCCCAGCATTTT. It yields the protein CASSPIRGQGQPQHF.

The chain has TRBV28 and TRBJ1-6; D unresolved. Germline CDR1 and CDR2: MDHEN and SYDVKM. Trimming stripped 2 bases from V and 6 bases from J, with 8 bases between. The length of the CDR3 is 14 residues. The CDR3 DNA reads TGTGCCAGCAGTTTAGGGGAACGTAATTCACCCCTCCACTTT. Amino acid sequence: CASSLGERNSPLHF. Together with reference TRBV28 and TRBJ1-6, the CDR3 gives the full variable domain: DVKVTQSSRYLVKRTGEKVFLECVQDMDHENMFWYRQDPGLGLRLIYFSYDVKMKEKGDIPEGYSVSREKKERFSLILESASTNQTSMYLCASSLGERNSPLHFGNGTRLTVT.